One and the same sample provided the 26 T cell receptor beta chains below, sequenced in a study of technical replicates of blood from a handful of donors. Sequencing was performed with immunoSEQ multiplex PCR; in TCRdb, only in-frame clones are kept and a portion is missing. The data contain about 82,000 clones, 96% of them seen just once; the ten biggest clones take up 0.3% to 0.45%. Sequencing was carried out using T cells isolated from PBMCs. These receptors were obtained from a human donor in good health.

The genes are TRBV7-3 and TRBJ2-1; maybe TRBD2 (6 bases). CDR1 and CDR2 (germline): SGHTA, FQGTGA. V shed 5 bases and J shed 6 bases, with 17 bases lying between them. CDR3 length: 15 residues. The CDR3: CASSSWNPAGNEQFF. CDR3 DNA: TGTGCCAGCAGCAGCTGGAACCCAGCGGGCAATGAGCAGTTCTTC.

The chain links TRBV29-1 to TRBJ2-7, with TRBD2 matching 9 bases. The germline V gene has CDR1 SQVTM and CDR2 ANQGSEA. The CDR3 covers 14 residues. V shed 7 bases and J 1 base; nucleotides not matched to a gene: 8. CDR3 coding DNA: TGCAGCGCCCGCGGGGGGGCGTTTTCCTACGAGCAGTACTTC. It encodes CSARGGAFSYEQYF.

J is TRBJ1-2 and V is TRBV9; no reliable D call. Germline CDR1 and CDR2: SGDLS and YYNGEE. The CDR3 is made up of 14 amino acids. V was cut by 3 bases and J by 0 bases, with 9 bases left in between. This chain's CDR3 is CASSEGDSNYGYTF. The CDR3 coding sequence is TGTGCCAGCAGCGAAGGAGATTCTAACTATGGCTACACCTTC. The full variable domain, completed using reference TRBV9 and TRBJ1-2, is DSGVTQTPKHLITATGQRVTLRCSPRSGDLSVYWYQQSLDQGLQFLIQYYNGEERAKGNILERFSAQQFPDLHSELNLSSLELGDSALYFCASSEGDSNYGYTFGSGTRLTVV.

The genes are TRBV7-2 and TRBJ2-3; D is possibly TRBD2 (5 bases). The V and J ends lost 1 base and 10 bases respectively, with 12 bases between them. Germline assignment: CDR1 SGHTA and CDR2 FQGNSA. The CDR3 runs to 13 residues. In DNA form, the CDR3 reads TGTGCCAGCAGCTTAGACCTAGCAGTCGCGCAGTATTTT. Its translation is CASSLDLAVAQYF.

This clone has just one count. The genes are TRBV7-8 and TRBJ2-7, with 7 bases identical to TRBD2. CDR3 length equals 14 residues. Trimming at V came to 3 bases and at J to 6 bases, leaving 8 bases not matched to a gene. CDR1 is SGHVS, CDR2 FQNEAQ, per germline. This chain's CDR3 is CASSFNSGGGEQYF. CDR3 in DNA: TGTGCCAGCAGCTTTAACTCGGGGGGAGGCGAGCAGTACTTC.

The rearrangement uses TRBV2 and TRBJ2-7; 9 bases align to TRBD1. Trimming took 5 bases from V and 1 from J; bases not matched to a gene: 6. CDR1 SNHLY and CDR2 FYNNEI come from the germline V gene. The CDR3 covers 15 residues. As DNA, the CDR3 is TGTGCCAGCAGTCCCACAGGGGGCCGGTCCTACGAGCAGTACTTC. Translated, it gives CASSPTGGRSYEQYF.

The rearrangement joins TRBV2 to TRBJ2-1, with 12 positions matching TRBD2. The germline CDR1 and CDR2 sequences are SNHLY and FYNNEI. The CDR3 is 16 residues long. The V gene end was trimmed by 3 bases and the J gene end by 9 bases; junction bases not matched to a gene: 9. The CDR3 DNA reads TGTGCCAGCAGTGAGAGTATTCTAGCGGGAGGGATTGAGCAGTTCTTC. It specifies CASSESILAGGIEQFF.

This clone has only one observation. The rearrangement links TRBV4-1 to TRBJ2-1; TRBD1 matches 9 bases. Germline-derived CDR1 and CDR2 are MGHRA and YSYEKL. CDR3 length: 15 amino acids. The junction had 9 bases not matched to a gene; V was cut back by 4 bases and J by 8 bases. Here the CDR3 reads CASSRGQGFPDEQFF. In nucleotides, the CDR3 is TGCGCCAGCAGCCGGGGACAGGGATTTCCGGATGAGCAGTTCTTC.

DNA for the CDR3: TGTGCCAGCAGCCCAAGGGGTGATAATGAAAAACTGTTTTTT. This translates into CASSPRGDNEKLFF. V and J are TRBV9 and TRBJ1-4, with D tentatively TRBD1 (5 bases). CDR1 and CDR2 (germline): SGDLS, YYNGEE. The CDR3 contains 14 residues. Trimming removed 4 bases from V and 4 bases from J, with 11 bases in between.

This chain joins TRBV6-5 and TRBJ1-1, with D uncertain. The germline V gene encodes CDR1 MNHEY and CDR2 SVGAGI. The V end was cut by 5 bases, the J end by 2 bases, with 15 bases between. The CDR3 runs to 15 residues. Written as DNA, the CDR3 is TGTGCCAGCAGTGGTATTCCAGCGGTAAACACTGAAGCTTTCTTT. Translation: CASSGIPAVNTEAFF.

The rearrangement uses TRBV7-6 and TRBJ2-7; 8 bases match TRBD1. Trimming at V came to 1 base and at J to 6 bases, leaving 2 bases not matched to a gene. The CDR3 runs 13 residues. Germline V gene lookup returns CDR1 SGHVS and CDR2 FNYEAQ. This chain's CDR3 is CASSLETGGEQYF. The CDR3 DNA is TGTGCCAGCAGCTTAGAAACAGGGGGCGAGCAGTACTTC.

The chain combines TRBV27 with TRBJ2-5, with D hard to call. Germline V gene sequence: CDR1 MNHEY, CDR2 SMNVEV (reference sequence). The CDR3 runs to 13 residues. V was shortened by 2 bases and J by 9 bases, with 13 bases between the two germline ends. Written as DNA, the CDR3 is TGTGCCAGCAGTTTAGGAGACCTTCGGGCCCAGTACTTC. Its protein is CASSLGDLRAQYF.

The V and J genes are TRBV6-1 and TRBJ2-2, with 7 bases fitting TRBD1. The germline gives CDR1 MNHNS, CDR2 SASEGT. The CDR3 is made up of 17 amino acids. J was trimmed by 2 bases and V by 0 bases; bases with no gene match: 6. CDR3 protein: CASSEAIDRVNTGELFF. The CDR3 bases are TGTGCCAGCAGTGAAGCAATCGACAGGGTAAACACCGGGGAGCTGTTTTTT.

This CDR3 is CASSNDKTYEQYF. The CDR3 region has the DNA TGTGCCAGCAGCAACGACAAGACCTACGAGCAGTACTTC. This sequence joins TRBV14 and TRBJ2-7; D ambiguous. This CDR3 comprises 13 residues. Germline V gives CDR1 SGHDN, CDR2 FVKESK. The V and J ends lost 5 bases and 2 bases respectively, with 10 bases between them.

V gene TRBV25-1 combines with J gene TRBJ2-7, with 7 bases matching TRBD1. V lost 3 bases to trimming and J lost 2 bases; unmatched junction nucleotides: 7. Germline values: CDR1 MGHDK, CDR2 SYGVNS. The CDR3 loop spans 15 amino acids. CDR3 in DNA: TGTGCCAGCAGTGAGTCCGGGACAGTGGCCTACGAGCAGTACTTC. It encodes CASSESGTVAYEQYF.

The chain combines TRBV6-6 with TRBJ2-7; D might be TRBD2 (6 bases). Trimming stripped 6 bases from V and 4 bases from J, with 19 bases between. The CDR3 consists of 15 residues. CDR1 MNHNY and CDR2 SVGAGI come from the germline V gene (reference sequence). In nucleotides, the CDR3 is TGTGCCAGCAGAAAACCCGGGACTGCTTATTACGAGCAGTACTTC. Translation: CASRKPGTAYYEQYF.

The chain's CDR3 is CATSRRTSGGETQYF. CDR3 nucleotide sequence: TGTGCCACCAGCAGGCGTACTAGCGGGGGGGAGACCCAGTACTTC. This sequence joins TRBV15 and TRBJ2-5; TRBD2 matches at 12 bases. The germline V gene has CDR1 LNHNV and CDR2 YYDKDF (reference sequence). The J segment lost 5 bases and the V segment lost 3 bases, leaving 4 bases of the junction unmatched. The CDR3 runs to 15 residues. The full variable domain, its missing parts supplied by reference TRBV15 and TRBJ2-5, is DAMVIQNPRYQVTQFGKPVTLSCSQTLNHNVMYWYQQKSSQAPKLLFHYYDKDFNNEADTPDNFQSRRPNTSFCFLDIRSPGLGDTAMYLCATSRRTSGGETQYFGPGTRLLVL.

The chain joins TRBV7-8 to TRBJ2-7; D not resolved. The V gene's germline CDR1 is SGHVS and CDR2 FQNEAQ. Trimming removed 0 bases at V and 0 bases at J, with 12 bases between. This CDR3 has 16 amino acids. CDR3 sequence: CASSLARAPSSYEQYF. The CDR3 DNA reads as TGTGCCAGCAGCTTAGCCAGAGCGCCCAGCTCCTACGAGCAGTACTTC.

J is TRBJ2-2 and V is TRBV27; D not resolved. Between the trimmed V and J ends, which lost 5 bases and 3 bases, there was a span of 4 bases. The CDR3 totals 12 residues. The germline CDR1 and CDR2 sequences are MNHEY and SMNVEV (reference sequence). The CDR3 sequence is CASSPYTGELFF. The CDR3 DNA reads as TGTGCCAGCAGTCCTTACACCGGGGAGCTGTTTTTT.

The chain uses TRBV14 and TRBJ2-6; no firm D call. The germline V and J ends were trimmed by 6 bases and 0 bases, with 6 bases remaining between them. The CDR3 runs to 14 residues. Per germline, CDR1 SGHDN and CDR2 FVKESK. In DNA, the CDR3 is TGTGCCAGCAGTCTCCTCTCTGGGGCCAACGTCCTGACTTTC. It codes for CASSLLSGANVLTF.

This chain connects TRBV13 to TRBJ2-7, with 10 bases that match TRBD2. J gave up 3 bases and V 5 bases, and 7 bases lay outside the gene matches. The germline V gene has CDR1 PRHDT and CDR2 FYEKMQ (reference sequence). The CDR3 covers 15 residues. The CDR3 here is CASSRSGLADYEQYF. The CDR3 nucleotides are TGTGCCAGCAGCCGCTCCGGACTAGCGGACTACGAGCAGTACTTC.

This CDR3 is CASSLPEGNPYEQYF. CDR3 sequence (DNA): TGTGCCAGCAGCCTACCGGAGGGTAACCCCTACGAGCAGTACTTC. The rearrangement joins TRBV7-9 to TRBJ2-7, with D possibly being TRBD2 (6 bases). Germline values: CDR1 SEHNR, CDR2 FQNEAQ (reference sequence). V lost 5 bases and J lost 2, with 16 bases in between. There are 15 residues in the CDR3.

The chain is built from TRBV7-9 and TRBJ1-4; 7 positions match TRBD1. Unmatched junction bases numbered 5, after V lost 2 bases and J lost 8 bases. CDR1 and CDR2 from the germline V gene are SEHNR and FQNEAQ (reference sequence). The CDR3 consists of 14 residues. The CDR3 loop is CASSLQGEWEKLFF. The CDR3 coding sequence is TGTGCCAGCAGCTTACAGGGGGAGTGGGAAAAACTGTTTTTT.

The chain joins TRBV13 to TRBJ2-2; possibly TRBD1 for D (5 bases). Trimming removed 2 bases from V and 4 bases from J, with 17 bases in between. The CDR3 consists of 17 residues. From germline, CDR1 is PRHDT and CDR2 FYEKMQ (reference sequence). The CDR3 coding sequence is TGTGCCAGCAGCTTACCCTCGGAGTCAGGGATCACCGGGGAGCTGTTTTTT. This codes for CASSLPSESGITGELFF. The whole variable domain, remainder taken from reference TRBV13 and TRBJ2-2, is AAGVIQSPRHLIKEKRETATLKCYPIPRHDTVYWYQQGPGQDPQFLISFYEKMQSDKGSIPDRFSAQQFSDYHSELNMSSLELGDSALYFCASSLPSESGITGELFFGEGSRLTVL.

The CDR3 DNA reads TGTGCCAGCAGGCAAACTAGCGGGCCTAACGGGGAGCAGTTCTTC. Translated, it gives CASRQTSGPNGEQFF. This sequence joins TRBV5-6 and TRBJ2-1; 9 bases map to TRBD2. V was pared by 5 bases and J by 10 bases, with 13 bases of the junction left unmatched. The CDR3 has 15 residues. Germline V CDR1 and CDR2: SGHDT, YYEEEE.

The J gene is TRBJ1-5, the V gene TRBV6-1, with D possibly TRBD1 on 6 matching bases. There are 12 residues in the CDR3. Germline V lookup: CDR1 MNHNS, CDR2 SASEGT. Trimming took 6 bases from V and 14 from J, leaving 17 bases between them. The CDR3 bases are TGTGCCAGCAGCGCCGAGACAGGCTGGGAGCATTTT. This sequence encodes CASSAETGWEHF.